A selection of T cell receptor beta chains follows, all from one sample in a study of blood T cell repertoires in COVID-19. Generated by immunoSEQ multiplex PCR, the TCRdb table keeps only in-frame clones and is missing some. Of hundreds of thousands of clones listed, 90% were seen once; the top ten hold about 2.4%. Sequences were obtained from PBMCs or T cells enriched from blood (not recorded which). The receptors originated from a man in his sixties who had recovered from COVID-19. The CDR3 runs from the conserved cysteine through the conserved F or W. D genes are given only for firm matches. Some rows have no size entry. The others give once, few or many, or a class for an expanded clone.

>TRBV4-1|NA|TRBJ2-1|NA
CASSTSGSSYNEQFF
TGCGCCAGCAGCACCTCGGGGAGCTCCTACAATGAGCAGTTCTTC
>TRBV11-2|TRBD1|TRBJ2-7|few
CASSPLTGLDEQYF
TGTGCCAGCAGCCCCCTGACAGGGCTGGACGAGCAGTACTTC
>TRBV7-5|NA|TRBJ2-6|NA
CARSFSPSSGANVLTF
TGTGCCAGAAGCTTTTCCCCGAGCTCTGGGGCCAACGTCCTGACTTTC
>TRBV18|TRBD1|TRBJ1-6|NA
CASSPATGTNSPLHF
TGTGCCAGCTCACCAGCGACAGGGACTAATTCACCCCTCCACTTT
>TRBV15|TRBD1|TRBJ1-6|once
CATSPPAGGSNSPLHF
TGTGCCACCAGCCCTCCCGCAGGGGGCTCTAATTCACCCCTCCACTTT
>TRBV10-3|NA|TRBJ2-7|few
CASGPGSYEQYF
TGTGCTTCAGGCCCGGGGTCTTACGAGCAGTACTTC
>TRBV3-1/TRBV3-2|NA|TRBJ2-5|NA
CASSQRGFSRETQYF
TGTGCCAGCAGCCAACGCGGGTTCAGCAGAGAGACCCAGTACTTC
>TRBV10-3|TRBD1|TRBJ2-7|NA
CAITSGQGDYEQYF
TGTGCCATCACTTCGGGACAGGGGGACTACGAGCAGTACTTC
>TRBV2|NA|TRBJ1-1|NA
CASRSDGIFNTEAFF
TGTGCCAGCAGGTCGGACGGGATTTTCAACACTGAAGCTTTCTTT
>TRBV5-1|TRBD1|TRBJ1-1|NA
CASRTGTEAFF
TGCGCCAGCAGGACAGGGACTGAAGCTTTCTTT
>TRBV5-1|NA|TRBJ1-4|NA
CASSLEGSAEKLFF
TGCGCCAGCAGCTTGGAGGGGTCCGCTGAAAAACTGTTTTTT
>TRBV6-5|NA|TRBJ1-5|NA
CATSFGGTGNQPQHF
TGTGCCACCTCTTTCGGGGGAACGGGCAATCAGCCCCAGCATTTT
>TRBV5-1|NA|TRBJ1-2|NA
CASSSMGVSSYTF
TGCGCCAGCAGCTCGATGGGCGTCTCAAGCTACACCTTC
>TRBV7-8|NA|TRBJ1-2|few
CASSLAGAPIGRNYGYTF
TGTGCCAGCAGCTTAGCGGGGGCACCAATAGGGCGAAACTATGGCTACACCTTC
>TRBV9|TRBD1|TRBJ1-3|NA
CASSGGTGRNTIYF
TGTGCCAGCAGCGGAGGGACAGGAAGAAACACCATATATTTT
>TRBV6-5|NA|TRBJ1-5|NA
CASSSKRPQHF
TGTGCCAGCAGTTCGAAGCGGCCCCAGCATTTT
>TRBV5-1|NA|TRBJ1-3|NA
CASSLVPPAQAGNTIYF
TGCGCCAGCAGCTTGGTCCCCCCGGCCCAAGCGGGAAACACCATATATTTT
>TRBV30|NA|TRBJ2-3|NA
CAWIPEGMSRSQYF
TGTGCCTGGATTCCGGAGGGGATGTCTCGTTCGCAGTATTTT
>TRBV28|TRBD1|TRBJ1-2|NA
CASSLTAGGQYGYTF
TGTGCCAGCAGTTTAACGGCAGGGGGCCAGTATGGCTACACCTTC
>TRBV7-9|NA|TRBJ1-3|NA
CASSFREGRAGNTIYF
TGTGCCAGCAGCTTTCGTGAGGGTAGGGCTGGAAACACCATATATTTT
>TRBV27|NA|TRBJ1-2|NA
CASSTRRGHYGYTF
TGTGCCAGCAGTACGCGGAGAGGGCACTATGGCTACACCTTC
>TRBV15|NA|TRBJ2-2|NA
CATSRDSRGELFF
TGTGCCACCAGCAGAGATAGTCGCGGGGAGCTGTTTTTT
>TRBV11-2|NA|TRBJ1-1|NA
CASSLASGSEAFF
TGTGCCAGCAGCTTAGCATCGGGTTCTGAAGCTTTCTTT